Listed below are T cell receptor beta chains from one sample, sequenced in a study of CD8 T cells in Susac syndrome. MiXCR was run by TCRdb on the immunoSEQ multiplex PCR reads, yielding one entry per CDR3 protein. The data contain about 280,000 distinct CDR3 sequences, around 84% of them singletons. The specimen was CD8+ T cells from PBMCs. Every receptor here comes from a human donor with multiple sclerosis. Each CDR3 is given with its conserved first and last residue. Fields, in order: V gene, clone size, D gene, J gene, CDR3 DNA, CDR3 protein. A D gene is named only where the DNA matches it firmly. Rows may omit the clone size; those that give it use once, few, many or a size class.

v_call: TRBV15; clone_size: -; d_call: -; j_call: TRBJ2-1; cdr3_nt: TGTGCCACCAGCAGTAGACCCCGGGACTCCTACAATGAGCAGTTCTTC; cdr3_aa: CATSSRPRDSYNEQFF
v_call: TRBV5-4; clone_size: -; d_call: TRBD2; j_call: TRBJ2-1; cdr3_nt: TGTGCCAGCAGCCCCGACTGGCAGCGGGAGGGGGGGGATGAGCAGTTCTTC; cdr3_aa: CASSPDWQREGGDEQFF
v_call: TRBV30; clone_size: -; d_call: -; j_call: TRBJ2-7; cdr3_nt: TGTGCCTGGAGTGGGGGCTCCTACGAGCAGTACTTC; cdr3_aa: CAWSGGSYEQYF
v_call: TRBV20-1; clone_size: -; d_call: -; j_call: TRBJ2-7; cdr3_nt: TGCAGTGCTAGAGATCGAGCTAGCGAAGACTACGAGCAGTACTTC; cdr3_aa: CSARDRASEDYEQYF
v_call: TRBV9; clone_size: -; d_call: -; j_call: TRBJ2-7; cdr3_nt: TGTGCCAGCAGCCCGGAGGGGAGCTCCTACGAGCAGTACTTC; cdr3_aa: CASSPEGSSYEQYF
v_call: TRBV13; clone_size: once; d_call: TRBD1; j_call: TRBJ1-3; cdr3_nt: TGTGCCAGCAGTCATACAGGGGAGCCTGGAAACACCATATATTTT; cdr3_aa: CASSHTGEPGNTIYF
v_call: TRBV28; clone_size: few; d_call: -; j_call: TRBJ1-1; cdr3_nt: TGTGCCAGCAGTTTACAGCTGAACACTGAAGCTTTCTTT; cdr3_aa: CASSLQLNTEAFF
v_call: TRBV25-1; clone_size: once; d_call: -; j_call: TRBJ2-2; cdr3_nt: TGTGCCAGCATGGGAGGCGGGGAGCTGTTTTTT; cdr3_aa: CASMGGGELFF
v_call: TRBV5-1; clone_size: -; d_call: -; j_call: TRBJ2-2; cdr3_nt: TGCGCCAGCAGCATCGAAGGGGGGCTCGCCGGGGAGCTGTTTTTT; cdr3_aa: CASSIEGGLAGELFF
v_call: TRBV4-2; clone_size: once; d_call: TRBD1; j_call: TRBJ2-1; cdr3_nt: TGTGCCAGCAGCCAAGACGGTGGGACAGGGGAGATGGATGAGCAGTTCTTC; cdr3_aa: CASSQDGGTGEMDEQFF
v_call: TRBV7-9; clone_size: once; d_call: -; j_call: TRBJ2-1; cdr3_nt: TGTGCCAGCAGCTTTGCGGGCCGGGGCCCCAATTACAATGAGCAGTTCTTC; cdr3_aa: CASSFAGRGPNYNEQFF
v_call: TRBV24-1; clone_size: -; d_call: -; j_call: TRBJ2-7; cdr3_nt: TGTGCCACCAGTGGTCCCCTTTACTACGAGCAGTACTTC; cdr3_aa: CATSGPLYYEQYF
v_call: TRBV6-5; clone_size: -; d_call: -; j_call: TRBJ2-5; cdr3_nt: TGTGCCAGCAGTTTCTTCGTGGCCTCTGAGGAAGAGACCCAGTACTTC; cdr3_aa: CASSFFVASEEETQYF
v_call: TRBV9; clone_size: -; d_call: -; j_call: TRBJ1-5; cdr3_nt: TGTGCCAGCAGCCCCGGGGGAGGGGCGACAAATCAGCCCCAGCATTTT; cdr3_aa: CASSPGGGATNQPQHF
v_call: TRBV6-1; clone_size: -; d_call: -; j_call: TRBJ2-4; cdr3_nt: TGTGCCAGCAGCCGGGGAAACATTCAGTACTTC; cdr3_aa: CASSRGNIQYF
v_call: TRBV27; clone_size: -; d_call: -; j_call: TRBJ2-3; cdr3_nt: TGTGCCAGCAGTTTAGGGGCGAGACGCACAGATACGCAGTATTTT; cdr3_aa: CASSLGARRTDTQYF
v_call: TRBV6-5; clone_size: -; d_call: -; j_call: TRBJ2-7; cdr3_nt: TGTGCCAGCAGTTACGACAGCACCTACGAGCAGTACTTC; cdr3_aa: CASSYDSTYEQYF
v_call: TRBV5-1; clone_size: -; d_call: TRBD1; j_call: TRBJ2-2; cdr3_nt: TGCGCCAGCAGCTTCGCAGGACAGGGTCGGACCGGGGAGCTGTTTTTT; cdr3_aa: CASSFAGQGRTGELFF
v_call: TRBV9; clone_size: -; d_call: -; j_call: TRBJ2-5; cdr3_nt: TGTGCCAGCAGCGCAGGAATTAGCGATCCAGAGACCCAGTACTTC; cdr3_aa: CASSAGISDPETQYF
v_call: TRBV3-1; clone_size: -; d_call: TRBD2; j_call: TRBJ2-7; cdr3_nt: TGTGCCAGCAGCCAACCGTTTAGCGGGAGGGCCTACGAGCAGTACTTC; cdr3_aa: CASSQPFSGRAYEQYF
v_call: TRBV27; clone_size: -; d_call: -; j_call: TRBJ1-6; cdr3_nt: TGTGCCAGCGGGAGGGGTAAGGGGTCACCCCTCCACTTT; cdr3_aa: CASGRGKGSPLHF
v_call: TRBV2; clone_size: -; d_call: -; j_call: TRBJ2-1; cdr3_nt: TGTGCCAGCAACGCACCCGGACTCAGCTCCTACAATGAGCAGTTCTTC; cdr3_aa: CASNAPGLSSYNEQFF
v_call: TRBV27; clone_size: many; d_call: -; j_call: TRBJ1-5; cdr3_nt: TGTGCCAGCAGCTTACAGGGTAGCAATCAGCCCCAGCATTTT; cdr3_aa: CASSLQGSNQPQHF
v_call: TRBV20-1; clone_size: -; d_call: -; j_call: TRBJ2-7; cdr3_nt: TGCAGTGCTAGTGCGGGGACGACCGACGAGCAGTACTTC; cdr3_aa: CSASAGTTDEQYF
v_call: TRBV10-3; clone_size: -; d_call: -; j_call: TRBJ1-6; cdr3_nt: TGTGCCATCAGTGAGTCTATACTCCGGGACCCTAATTCACCCCTCCACTTT; cdr3_aa: CAISESILRDPNSPLHF
v_call: TRBV12-3/TRBV12-4; clone_size: -; d_call: -; j_call: TRBJ2-1; cdr3_nt: TGTGCCAGCAGTGACTCAAATGAGCAGTTCTTC; cdr3_aa: CASSDSNEQFF
v_call: TRBV2; clone_size: -; d_call: -; j_call: TRBJ2-1; cdr3_nt: TGTGCCAGCGGGAGGTCCTACAATGAGCAGTTCTTC; cdr3_aa: CASGRSYNEQFF
v_call: TRBV2; clone_size: -; d_call: -; j_call: TRBJ1-3; cdr3_nt: TGTGCCACCCTAGCCCGCAGAGGGACTGGAAACACCATATATTTT; cdr3_aa: CATLARRGTGNTIYF
v_call: TRBV7-9; clone_size: -; d_call: -; j_call: TRBJ1-5; cdr3_nt: TGTGCCAGCAGTTTATTTAATCAGCCCCAGCATTTT; cdr3_aa: CASSLFNQPQHF
v_call: TRBV3-1; clone_size: -; d_call: -; j_call: TRBJ2-7; cdr3_nt: TGTGCCAGCAGCCAAGAAAGGAGGAGCTTCGAGCAGTACTTC; cdr3_aa: CASSQERRSFEQYF
v_call: TRBV6-5; clone_size: -; d_call: TRBD2; j_call: TRBJ2-1; cdr3_nt: TGTGCCAGCAGTTTCCGGACTAGCGGGAGTAAAAATGAGCAGTTCTTC; cdr3_aa: CASSFRTSGSKNEQFF
v_call: TRBV6-5; clone_size: -; d_call: -; j_call: TRBJ2-1; cdr3_nt: TGTGCCAGCAGTTACGAAGGGTTGGAGGCCTACAATGAGCAGTTCTTC; cdr3_aa: CASSYEGLEAYNEQFF
v_call: TRBV28; clone_size: -; d_call: -; j_call: TRBJ2-1; cdr3_nt: TGTGCCAGCAGTGACTTGAACTCCTACAATGAGCAGTTCTTC; cdr3_aa: CASSDLNSYNEQFF
v_call: TRBV28; clone_size: few; d_call: -; j_call: TRBJ2-5; cdr3_nt: TGTGCCAGCAGTCTTTACAGAGCCCAAGAGACCCAGTACTTC; cdr3_aa: CASSLYRAQETQYF
v_call: TRBV2; clone_size: -; d_call: -; j_call: TRBJ2-1; cdr3_nt: TGTGCCAGTATACTAGCCAACAATGAGCAGTTCTTC; cdr3_aa: CASILANNEQFF
v_call: TRBV7-9; clone_size: -; d_call: -; j_call: TRBJ2-1; cdr3_nt: TGTGCCAGCAGCCCACCTCGCCGCGGGAACAATGAGCAGTTCTTC; cdr3_aa: CASSPPRRGNNEQFF
v_call: TRBV6-5; clone_size: -; d_call: TRBD1; j_call: TRBJ2-7; cdr3_nt: TGTGCCAGCAGTTCCCTTACACCGGACAGGGGCAGGAACGAGCAGTACTTC; cdr3_aa: CASSSLTPDRGRNEQYF
v_call: TRBV2; clone_size: -; d_call: -; j_call: TRBJ2-1; cdr3_nt: TGTGCCAGCAGTGAGGAGGGGACCGAGCAGTTCTTC; cdr3_aa: CASSEEGTEQFF
v_call: TRBV24-1; clone_size: -; d_call: -; j_call: TRBJ2-2; cdr3_nt: TGTGCCACCAGTGATACCTTCACGCTAGCGCCGAACACCGGGGAGCTGTTTTTT; cdr3_aa: CATSDTFTLAPNTGELFF
v_call: TRBV19; clone_size: -; d_call: -; j_call: TRBJ2-1; cdr3_nt: TGTGCCAGTAGTATGAACCAGCGCCTCTACAATGAGCAGTTCTTC; cdr3_aa: CASSMNQRLYNEQFF
v_call: TRBV7-2; clone_size: -; d_call: TRBD1; j_call: TRBJ2-7; cdr3_nt: TGTGCCAGCAGCCTCCGGGACAGGGTTCTCGAGCAGTACTTC; cdr3_aa: CASSLRDRVLEQYF
v_call: TRBV25-1; clone_size: -; d_call: TRBD1; j_call: TRBJ1-5; cdr3_nt: TGTGCCAGCAGTCAAGGACAGGGCGGTCAGCCCCAGCATTTT; cdr3_aa: CASSQGQGGQPQHF
v_call: TRBV15; clone_size: -; d_call: TRBD2; j_call: TRBJ2-3; cdr3_nt: TGTGCCACCAGCAGTCGACTAGCGGGAGGGCCTAGCACAGATACGCAGTATTTT; cdr3_aa: CATSSRLAGGPSTDTQYF
v_call: TRBV27; clone_size: -; d_call: -; j_call: TRBJ2-1; cdr3_nt: TGTGCCAGCAGTTCCCACTATGAGCAGTTCTTC; cdr3_aa: CASSSHYEQFF
v_call: TRBV27; clone_size: -; d_call: TRBD2; j_call: TRBJ2-5; cdr3_nt: TGTGCCAGCAGTCGCACTAGCGGGAGTTTTTGGGAGACCCAGTACTTC; cdr3_aa: CASSRTSGSFWETQYF
v_call: TRBV6-5; clone_size: once; d_call: -; j_call: TRBJ1-1; cdr3_nt: TGTGCCAGCAGTTACCTTCAATCGCTTACTGAAGCTTTCTTT; cdr3_aa: CASSYLQSLTEAFF